These T cell receptor beta chains were read from a single sample in a study of early T cells in non-severe SARS-CoV-2 infection. Using its own MiXCR run on the 5' RACE reads, TCRdb lists one record per CDR3 protein. The sample lists 40,000 to 50,000 distinct CDR3 sequences, under 14% seen once, with 20% to 25% in the top ten. The source material was whole blood. These receptors all come from an adult who was a healthcare worker with PCR-confirmed SARS-CoV-2 infection or an uninfected control (not recorded which). Both conserved end residues are part of each CDR3. D genes are given only for firm matches. Some rows have no size entry. The others give once, few or many, or a class for an expanded clone.

cdr3_aa	cdr3_nt	v_call	j_call	d_call	clone_size
CSARDPSGRSGGGADTQYF	TGCAGTGCTAGAGATCCTAGCGGGAGGTCCGGCGGGGGGGCAGATACGCAGTATTTT	TRBV20-1	TRBJ2-3	TRBD2	many
CASSPALGQESDTQYF	TGTGCCAGCAGCCCGGCTTTGGGACAGGAATCAGATACGCAGTATTTT	TRBV7-2	TRBJ2-3	TRBD1	many
CASSNSGSSYNEQFF	TGTGCCAGCAGTAATAGCGGGAGCTCCTACAATGAGCAGTTCTTC	TRBV2	TRBJ2-1	TRBD2	NA
CASSFQSGARTDTQYF	TGTGCCAGCAGTTTTCAGTCGGGGGCGAGGACAGATACGCAGTATTTT	TRBV28	TRBJ2-3	NA	many
CASSLGQASGANVLTF	TGTGCCAGCAGCTTGGGGCAGGCATCCGGGGCCAACGTCCTGACTTTC	TRBV5-4	TRBJ2-6	NA	many
CASSVDSGSSSYNEQFF	TGTGCCAGCAGCGTAGATAGCGGGTCGAGCTCCTACAATGAGCAGTTCTTC	TRBV9	TRBJ2-1	TRBD2	many
CASSLKREGLGDTQYF	TGTGCCAGCAGCTTAAAGCGGGAGGGCCTGGGAGATACGCAGTATTTT	TRBV7-4	TRBJ2-3	TRBD2	NA
CASGSGTAPTDTQYF	TGTGCCAGCGGATCCGGGACAGCCCCCACAGATACGCAGTATTTT	TRBV7-6	TRBJ2-3	TRBD1	few
CASSGTGTGVNEQFF	TGCGCCAGCAGCGGCACCGGGACAGGGGTCAATGAGCAGTTCTTC	TRBV5-1	TRBJ2-1	TRBD1	many
CASSSLTGAYEQYF	TGCGCCAGCAGCTCGTTGACAGGGGCCTACGAGCAGTACTTC	TRBV5-1	TRBJ2-7	TRBD1	NA
CASRDSENTEAFF	TGTGCCAGCAGGGACAGTGAGAACACTGAAGCTTTCTTT	TRBV12-3/TRBV12-4	TRBJ1-1	NA	many
CASSQDFVTGELFF	TGTGCCAGCAGCCAAGATTTTGTCACCGGGGAGCTGTTTTTT	TRBV3-1	TRBJ2-2	NA	once
CSASTSGPETQYF	TGCAGTGCTAGTACTAGCGGCCCGGAGACCCAGTACTTC	TRBV20-1	TRBJ2-5	TRBD2	many
CASSPPLGAGYGFF	TGTGCCAGCAGTCCCCCTCTTGGGGCGGGATACGGTTTCTTT	TRBV6-2/TRBV6-3	TRBJ1-1	NA	NA
CASRGERTSGSNEQFF	TGCGCCAGCAGGGGTGAGAGGACTAGCGGGTCCAATGAGCAGTTCTTC	TRBV5-1	TRBJ2-1	TRBD2	many
CASSLVEFYSYNEQFF	TGTGCCAGCAGCTTAGTCGAATTCTACTCCTACAATGAGCAGTTCTTC	TRBV7-2	TRBJ2-1	NA	NA
CASSPGTSGTPVNEQFF	TGTGCCAGCAGCCCAGGGACTAGCGGGACCCCCGTCAATGAGCAGTTCTTC	TRBV6-5	TRBJ2-1	TRBD2	many
CASSSQGGSASYNEQFF	TGTGCCAGCAGTTCCCAGGGGGGGTCGGCCTCCTACAATGAGCAGTTCTTC	TRBV11-2	TRBJ2-1	NA	NA
CASSSQPFGQYF	TGTGCCAGCAGTTCCCAACCCTTCGGGCAGTACTTC	TRBV28	TRBJ2-7	NA	NA
CASSQENRREQYF	TGCGCCAGCAGCCAAGAAAACAGGCGCGAGCAGTACTTC	TRBV4-1	TRBJ2-7	NA	few
CATSDPQGAYNEQFF	TGTGCCACCAGTGATCCCCAGGGCGCCTACAATGAGCAGTTCTTC	TRBV24-1	TRBJ2-1	NA	NA
CASSSQGRETQYF	TGTGCCAGCAGCTCACAGGGTCGGGAGACCCAGTACTTC	TRBV5-4	TRBJ2-5	NA	medium-sized
CASKDSSTDTQYF	TGTGCCAGCAAAGACAGTAGCACAGATACGCAGTATTTT	TRBV6-6	TRBJ2-3	NA	many
CASSYTRGYEQYF	TGTGCCAGCAGTTACACCAGGGGATACGAGCAGTACTTC	TRBV6-2/TRBV6-3	TRBJ2-7	NA	NA
CAISLWTSGNTGELFF	TGTGCCATCAGTCTCTGGACTAGCGGGAACACCGGGGAGCTGTTTTTT	TRBV10-3	TRBJ2-2	TRBD2	NA
CASSLGSTEAFF	TGTGCCAGCAGTTTAGGATCCACTGAAGCTTTCTTT	TRBV28	TRBJ1-1	NA	NA
CASSPRDSRGTQYF	TGCGCCAGCAGCCCACGGGACTCGCGGGGTACGCAGTATTTT	TRBV4-3	TRBJ2-3	NA	many
CSPQSLANEQFF	TGCAGCCCCCAAAGTTTGGCCAATGAGCAGTTCTTC	TRBV29-1	TRBJ2-1	NA	NA
CASRAVPGQGPNSPLHF	TGTGCCAGCAGAGCAGTCCCGGGACAGGGACCTAATTCACCCCTCCACTTT	TRBV6-1	TRBJ1-6	TRBD1	NA
CASSQPGQGVREQYF	TGTGCCAGCAGCCAACCGGGACAGGGGGTGCGCGAGCAGTACTTC	TRBV6-1	TRBJ2-7	TRBD1	NA
CASSLFQGSYEQYF	TGTGCCAGCAGTTTATTTCAGGGCTCCTACGAGCAGTACTTC	TRBV28	TRBJ2-7	NA	many
CASSLPTSGRYEQYF	TGTGCCAGCAGCTTACCAACTAGCGGGAGGTACGAGCAGTACTTC	TRBV7-2	TRBJ2-7	TRBD2	NA
CASSAGLSWIF	TGTGCCAGCAGCGCGGGCCTCTCTTGGATCTTC	TRBV9	TRBJ2-1	NA	NA
CASSFRTGPNQPQHF	TGTGCCAGCAGTTTTAGGACAGGGCCCAATCAGCCCCAGCATTTT	TRBV12-3/TRBV12-4	TRBJ1-5	TRBD1	many
CASKGGTLREQYF	TGTGCCAGCAAGGGGGGGACCTTGCGGGAGCAGTACTTC	TRBV28	TRBJ2-7	NA	many
CASSQRQEYGYTF	TGTGCCAGCAGTCAGAGACAGGAGTATGGCTACACCTTC	TRBV7-9	TRBJ1-2	NA	many
CASTGTNYGYTF	TGTGCCAGCACAGGAACTAACTATGGCTACACCTTC	TRBV19	TRBJ1-2	NA	NA
CASSLVGDGSYEQYF	TGTGCCAGCAGCTTAGTAGGGGACGGCTCCTACGAGCAGTACTTC	TRBV7-6	TRBJ2-7	NA	NA
CASTGTSGSILDTQYF	TGTGCCAGCACTGGGACTAGCGGGAGTATCTTGGATACGCAGTATTTT	TRBV28	TRBJ2-3	TRBD2	few
CASSFDRGHEQYF	TGTGCCAGCAGCTTCGACAGGGGCCACGAGCAGTACTTC	TRBV5-4	TRBJ2-7	TRBD1	few
CASSLGVAYEQYF	TGTGCCAGCAGTTTAGGAGTTGCCTACGAGCAGTACTTC	TRBV28	TRBJ2-7	NA	few
CASFSREKLFF	TGTGCCAGCTTTAGCAGGGAAAAACTGTTTTTT	TRBV28	TRBJ1-4	NA	few
CASSFTWSEQFF	TGTGCCAGCAGCTTTACTTGGTCCGAGCAGTTCTTC	TRBV7-2	TRBJ2-1	NA	NA
CASSSPGQTNTGELFF	TGTGCCAGCAGTTCTCCGGGACAGACGAACACCGGGGAGCTGTTTTTT	TRBV7-6	TRBJ2-2	TRBD1	many
CASSYGSNGQPQHF	TGTGCCAGCAGTTACGGTTCAAATGGTCAGCCCCAGCATTTT	TRBV6-5	TRBJ1-5	NA	few